Presented here are 22 T cell receptor beta chains from one specimen sequenced in a study of shared clonotypes between healthy human individuals. Profiled with immunoSEQ multiplex PCR; TCRdb holds only in-frame clones, not every one. This sample yields millions of clones, of which just over 90% are seen a single time; 0.13% to 0.15% belongs to the top ten. The sequenced sample was naive CD4+ T cells sorted from blood. As to subset: CD45RA+ positively selected. The receptors come from a man aged 18 to 29 in good health.

The chain has TRBV18 and TRBJ2-7, with 8 bases that match TRBD1. This CDR3 comprises 16 residues. With V trimmed by 10 bases and J by 3 bases, 17 bases remained unmatched. Germline V gene sequence: CDR1 KGHSH, CDR2 LQKENI. CDR3 sequence reads: CATKPRWTGQYYEQYF. In nucleotides, the CDR3 is TGTGCCACCAAACCAAGATGGACAGGGCAATACTACGAGCAGTACTTC.

With respect to this clone: This specimen includes other DNA sequences encoding the same CDR3. The chain couples TRBV7-8 to TRBJ2-7, with 10 bases lining up with TRBD1. J was trimmed by 4 bases and V by 4 bases; bases with no gene match: 7. Germline V CDR1 and CDR2: SGHVS, FQNEAQ. CDR3 length: 15 amino acids. The CDR3 loop is CASSYRDRGPYEQYF. In DNA form, the CDR3 reads TGTGCCAGCAGCTACCGGGACAGGGGCCCTTACGAGCAGTACTTC.

This rearrangement joins TRBV27 to TRBJ1-1, with D possibly matching TRBD1 (5 bases). V lost 3 bases, J lost 0 bases, and 8 bases lay in between. This CDR3 contains 14 residues. Looked up from germline, CDR1 is MNHEY and CDR2 is SMNVEV (reference sequence). This CDR3 is CASSFWGLNTEAFF. In DNA, the CDR3 is TGTGCCAGCAGTTTTTGGGGACTGAACACTGAAGCTTTCTTT.

The V gene is TRBV30, the J gene TRBJ1-1; unclear D gene. This CDR3 has 15 amino acids. The germline V and J ends were trimmed by 5 bases and 0 bases, with 16 bases remaining between them. CDR1 and CDR2 from the germline V gene are GTSNPN and SVGIG (reference sequence). CDR3: CAWGRGLFLNTEAFF. The CDR3 bases are TGTGCCTGGGGGAGAGGGTTATTTTTGAACACTGAAGCTTTCTTT.

This sequence joins TRBV7-9 and TRBJ1-5; possibly TRBD1 for D (6 bases). V was trimmed by 0 bases and J by 0 bases, leaving 15 bases between them. CDR1 and CDR2 from the germline V gene are SEHNR and FQNEAQ (reference sequence). This CDR3 region has 18 residues. CDR3 amino acids: CASSLATGGSYSNQPQHF. DNA of the CDR3: TGTGCCAGCAGCTTAGCGACGGGGGGCTCTTATAGCAATCAGCCCCAGCATTTT.

With regard to this clone: Other DNA variants within this sample encode the same CDR3. Here the CDR3 DNA reads TGTGCCAGCAGTACTACGGGGGGCACTGAAGCTTTCTTT. It codes for CASSTTGGTEAFF. The rearrangement joins TRBV6-1 to TRBJ1-1; a weak D match, TRBD1 (5 bases). The CDR3 loop spans 13 amino acids. The V and J ends lost 5 bases and 4 bases respectively, with 11 bases between them. Germline V gene sequence: CDR1 MNHNS, CDR2 SASEGT.

Details on this clone: The same CDR3 arises from other DNA sequences in this sample as well. V usage is TRBV7-3 and J usage is TRBJ2-3; 7 positions agree with TRBD1. Germline loops: CDR1 SGHTA, CDR2 FQGTGA. This CDR3 has 14 residues. V was pared by 4 bases and J by 0 bases, with 1 base of the junction left unmatched. CDR3 residues: CASSSQGSTDTQYF. The CDR3 DNA sequence: TGTGCCAGCAGCTCACAGGGGAGCACAGATACGCAGTATTTT.

The chain uses TRBV5-5 and TRBJ2-2; D possibly corresponds to TRBD1 (5 bases). CDR3 length equals 18 residues. Trimming pared 0 bases from V and 6 bases from J, leaving 21 bases between. Looked up from germline, CDR1 is SGHKS and CDR2 is YYEKEE (reference sequence). The CDR3 is CASSLDPSRPGRPGELFF. As DNA, the CDR3 is TGTGCCAGCAGCTTGGACCCCTCTAGGCCAGGGCGCCCCGGGGAGCTGTTTTTT.

The chain carries TRBV29-1 and TRBJ2-1; the match to TRBD2 covers 10 bases. Germline V CDR1 and CDR2: SQVTM, ANQGSEA. Unmatched junction bases numbered 10, after V lost 6 bases and J lost 8 bases. The CDR3 sequence is 14 residues long. CDR3 in DNA: TGCAGCGTAAATCCTAGCGGGAGTAAGTATGAGCAGTTCTTC. The encoded protein is CSVNPSGSKYEQFF.

This chain uses TRBV11-2 with TRBJ2-3; TRBD1 is a possible D gene (6 bases). The length of the CDR3 is 16 residues. The V end was cut by 3 bases, the J end by 0 bases, with 13 bases between. CDR1 is SGHAT, CDR2 FQNNGV, per germline. The CDR3, as DNA: TGTGCCAGCAGCTTGGGACACCCTACTAGCACAGATACGCAGTATTTT. Translation: CASSLGHPTSTDTQYF.

As to this clone: This sample includes further DNA sequences coding for the same CDR3. The chain combines TRBV4-1 with TRBJ1-4; 9 nucleotides align to TRBD1. The ends lost 2 bases at V and 5 bases at J; junction bases unmatched: 3. The CDR3 has 15 amino acids. Germline values: CDR1 MGHRA, CDR2 YSYEKL. DNA for the CDR3: TGCGCCAGCAGCCAACCGGGACAGGGAAATGAAAAACTGTTTTTT. This codes for CASSQPGQGNEKLFF.

On this clone itself: The identical CDR3 is also encoded by other nucleotide sequences in the sample. The V and J genes are TRBV5-1 and TRBJ2-1; 8 bases map to TRBD2. This CDR3 spans 15 amino acids. J lost 0 bases, V lost 4 bases, and 3 bases had no gene match. Germline V gives CDR1 SGHRS, CDR2 YFSETQ. CDR3 residues: CASSNSGSSYNEQFF. DNA for the CDR3: TGCGCCAGCAGCAACAGCGGGAGCTCCTACAATGAGCAGTTCTTC.

The V gene is TRBV6-5, the J gene TRBJ2-5; 13 positions agree with TRBD2. Germline lookup yields CDR1 MNHEY and CDR2 SVGAGI. V dropped 6 bases and J dropped 5; count of bases not matched to a gene: 6. The CDR3 sequence is 15 residues long. The CDR3 region has the DNA TGTGCCAGCAGCCGGGGACTAGCGGGAACGGAGACCCAGTACTTC. As protein: CASSRGLAGTETQYF.

The V and J genes are TRBV6-5 and TRBJ2-5; D gene ambiguous. The germline V and J ends were trimmed by 6 bases and 4 bases, with 15 bases remaining between them. In germline, CDR1 is MNHEY, CDR2 SVGAGI. The CDR3 is made up of 14 amino acids. The CDR3 is CASRRTVTGETQYF. The CDR3 DNA sequence: TGTGCCAGCAGGAGGACCGTTACGGGAGAGACCCAGTACTTC.

The chain has TRBV10-3 and TRBJ2-1, with 9 bases identical to TRBD2. The CDR3 sequence is 19 residues long. V was pared by 4 bases and J by 0 bases, with 13 bases of the junction left unmatched. Germline-derived CDR1 and CDR2 are ENHRY and SYGVKD. CDR3 coding DNA: TGTGCCATCAGTGGGAGAGGCGGGGGGGCATCTTCCTCCTACAATGAGCAGTTCTTC. Translated: CAISGRGGGASSSYNEQFF.

This sequence joins TRBV6-5 and TRBJ2-1, with 8 bases lining up with TRBD2. Germline CDR1 is MNHEY and CDR2 is SVGAGI. The CDR3 extends over 14 amino acids. Unmatched junction bases numbered 8, after V lost 8 bases and J lost 5 bases. The CDR3 sequence is CASSIQRGNNEQFF. CDR3 nucleotides: TGTGCCAGCTCGATCCAGCGGGGGAACAATGAGCAGTTCTTC.

The rearrangement uses TRBV7-2 and TRBJ1-5; D is uncertain. The germline V gene encodes CDR1 SGHTA and CDR2 FQGNSA. Trimming removed 1 base from V and 3 bases from J, with 10 bases in between. CDR3 length equals 15 residues. The CDR3 reads CASSLGSSSNQPQHF. CDR3 DNA sequence: TGTGCCAGCAGCTTAGGTAGCAGCTCCAATCAGCCCCAGCATTTT.

The rearrangement uses TRBV7-2 and TRBJ2-3, with a tentative D call TRBD2 (7 bases). Trimming cost V 6 bases and J 1 base, with 14 bases left between them. The CDR3 is 15 amino acids. The germline CDR1 and CDR2 sequences are SGHTA and FQGNSA. The CDR3, as DNA: TGTGCCAGCAGTTTGGGGGGGCTGCGCACAGATACGCAGTATTTT. Translation: CASSLGGLRTDTQYF.

V and J are TRBV7-3 and TRBJ2-7, with 7 nucleotides matching TRBD2. J gave up 8 bases and V 11 bases, and 15 bases lay outside the gene matches. Germline-derived CDR1 and CDR2 are SGHTA and FQGTGA. The CDR3 is 13 residues long. In DNA, the CDR3 is TGTGCCCGACTACTAAGCGGGGCTACGAAGCAGTACTTC. This codes for CARLLSGATKQYF. The full variable domain, in which reference TRBV7-3 and TRBJ2-7 provide the parts outside the CDR3, is GAGVSQTPSNKVTEKGKYVELRCDPISGHTALYWYRQSLGQGPEFLIYFQGTGAADDSGLPNDRFFAVRPEGSVSTLKIQRTERGDSAVYLCARLLSGATKQYFGPGTRLTVT.

This chain links TRBV5-1 with TRBJ2-5; D unclear. V dropped 5 bases and J dropped 1 base, with 12 bases sitting between them. This CDR3 contains 14 residues. The germline V gene has CDR1 SGHRS and CDR2 YFSETQ. The CDR3 sequence is CASSRTDPQETQYF. DNA for the CDR3: TGCGCCAGCAGTAGAACAGATCCCCAAGAGACCCAGTACTTC.

The chain recombines TRBV5-1 with TRBJ2-3; possible D gene TRBD2, 5 bases. Germline values: CDR1 SGHRS, CDR2 YFSETQ. The CDR3 totals 15 residues. V was shortened by 4 bases and J by 2 bases, with 14 bases between the two germline ends. The CDR3 DNA is TGCGCCAGCAGCCCCCCCAGCGGTTACACAGATACGCAGTATTTT. Protein product: CASSPPSGYTDTQYF.

The chain is built from TRBV12-5 and TRBJ2-7; D remains ambiguous. V dropped 1 base and J dropped 5 bases, with 6 bases sitting between them. The length of the CDR3 is 12 residues. Germline V gene data show CDR1 as LGHNT and CDR2 as FRNRAP. For the CDR3, the DNA is TGTGCTAGTGGTTTGGCCCGAAACGAGCAGTACTTC. Its translation is CASGLARNEQYF. Looking up the rest from reference TRBV12-5 and TRBJ2-7 gives the full variable domain: DARVTQTPRHKVTEMGQEVTMRCQPILGHNTVFWYRQTMMQGLELLAYFRNRAPLDDSGMPKDRFSAEMPDATLATLKIQPSEPRDSAVYFCASGLARNEQYFGPGTRLTVT.